The clone carrying this T cell receptor (beta chain) showed up just a few times. This sample is part of a study of blood T cell repertoires in COVID-19. TCRdb keeps only in-frame clones here, not all; method: immunoSEQ multiplex PCR. Here the sample spans approximately 360,000 clones, around 87% being singletons. This clonotype originated in a man aged 40-49 years in a cohort exposed to, infected with or recovered from COVID-19 (not recorded which). Sequenced: PBMCs or T cells enriched from blood (not recorded which).

The CDR3 DNA reads TGTGCCAGCGGAACACAGGGGGGTCAGCCCCAGCATTTT. It yields the protein CASGTQGGQPQHF. The rearrangement uses TRBV5-7 and TRBJ1-5, with 8 nucleotides matching TRBD1. TRBV5-7 is recorded as an ORF, its role being uncertain. This CDR3 is built from 13 residues. V dropped 7 bases and J dropped 6; count of bases not matched to a gene: 6.